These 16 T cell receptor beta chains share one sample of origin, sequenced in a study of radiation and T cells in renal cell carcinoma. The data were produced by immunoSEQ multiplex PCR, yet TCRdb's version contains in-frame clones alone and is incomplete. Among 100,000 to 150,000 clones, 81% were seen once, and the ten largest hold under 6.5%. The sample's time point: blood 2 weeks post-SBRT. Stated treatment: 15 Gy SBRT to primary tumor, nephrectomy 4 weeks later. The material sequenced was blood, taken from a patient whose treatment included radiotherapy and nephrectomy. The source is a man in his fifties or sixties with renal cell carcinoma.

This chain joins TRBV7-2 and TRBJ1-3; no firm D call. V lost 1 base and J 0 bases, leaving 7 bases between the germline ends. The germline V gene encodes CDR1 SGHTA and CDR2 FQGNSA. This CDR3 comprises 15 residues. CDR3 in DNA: TGTGCCAGCAGCTTAGAAGACAACTCTGGAAACACCATATATTTT. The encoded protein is CASSLEDNSGNTIYF. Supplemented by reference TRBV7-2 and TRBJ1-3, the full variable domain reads GAGVSQSPSNKVTEKGKDVELRCDPISGHTALYWYRQSLGQGLEFLIYFQGNSAPDKSGLPSDRFSAERTGGSVSTLTIQRTQQEDSAVYLCASSLEDNSGNTIYFGEGSWLTVV.

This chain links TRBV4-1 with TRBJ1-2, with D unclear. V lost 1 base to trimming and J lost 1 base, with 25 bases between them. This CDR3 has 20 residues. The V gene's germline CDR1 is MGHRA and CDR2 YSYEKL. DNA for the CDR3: TGCGCCAGCAGCCAAGCCCCCGTCAAAACAGCAGAAGTCTTTAACTATGGCTACACCTTC. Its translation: CASSQAPVKTAEVFNYGYTF.

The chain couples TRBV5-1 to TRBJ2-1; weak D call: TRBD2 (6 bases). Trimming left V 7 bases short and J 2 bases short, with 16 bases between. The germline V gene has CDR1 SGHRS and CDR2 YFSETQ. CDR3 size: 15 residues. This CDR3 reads CASSPKRVAYNEQFF. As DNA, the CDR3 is TGCGCCAGCTCCCCTAAGCGGGTAGCCTACAATGAGCAGTTCTTC. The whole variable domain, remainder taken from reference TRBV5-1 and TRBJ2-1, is KAGVTQTPRYLIKTRGQQVTLSCSPISGHRSVSWYQQTPGQGLQFLFEYFSETQRNKGNFPGRFSGRQFSNSRSEMNVSTLELGDSALYLCASSPKRVAYNEQFFGPGTRLTVL.

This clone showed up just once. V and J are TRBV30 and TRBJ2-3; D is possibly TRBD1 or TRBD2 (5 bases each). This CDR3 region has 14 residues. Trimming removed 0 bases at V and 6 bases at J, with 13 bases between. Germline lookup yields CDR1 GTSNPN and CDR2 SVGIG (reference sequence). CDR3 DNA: TGTGCCTGGAGTGTACTGGGGGTGGGGGATACGCAGTATTTT. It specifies CAWSVLGVGDTQYF.

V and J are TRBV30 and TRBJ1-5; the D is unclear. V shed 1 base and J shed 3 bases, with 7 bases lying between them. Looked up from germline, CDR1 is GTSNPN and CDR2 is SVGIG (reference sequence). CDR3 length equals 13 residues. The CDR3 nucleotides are TGTGCCTGGAGTGCCAGAGACAATCAGCCCCAGCATTTT. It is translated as CAWSARDNQPQHF.

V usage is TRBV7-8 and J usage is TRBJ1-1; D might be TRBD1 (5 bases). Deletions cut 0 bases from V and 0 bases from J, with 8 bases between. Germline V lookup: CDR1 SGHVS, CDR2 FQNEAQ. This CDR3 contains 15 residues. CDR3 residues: CASSLAQGVNTEAFF. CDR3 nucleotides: TGTGCCAGCAGCTTAGCCCAGGGTGTGAACACTGAAGCTTTCTTT.

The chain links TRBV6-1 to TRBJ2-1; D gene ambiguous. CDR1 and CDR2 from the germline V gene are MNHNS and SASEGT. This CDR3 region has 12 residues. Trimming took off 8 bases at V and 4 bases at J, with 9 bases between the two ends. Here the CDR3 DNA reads TGTGCCAGCGACACTAAGTACAATGAGCAGTTCTTC. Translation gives CASDTKYNEQFF.

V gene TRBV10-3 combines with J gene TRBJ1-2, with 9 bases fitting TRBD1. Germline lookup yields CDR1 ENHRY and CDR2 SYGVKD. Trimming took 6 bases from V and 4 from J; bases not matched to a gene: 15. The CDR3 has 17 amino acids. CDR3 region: CAIRGNRGPSLIYGYTF. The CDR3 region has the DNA TGTGCCATCAGGGGAAACAGGGGGCCCTCATTAATCTATGGCTACACCTTC.

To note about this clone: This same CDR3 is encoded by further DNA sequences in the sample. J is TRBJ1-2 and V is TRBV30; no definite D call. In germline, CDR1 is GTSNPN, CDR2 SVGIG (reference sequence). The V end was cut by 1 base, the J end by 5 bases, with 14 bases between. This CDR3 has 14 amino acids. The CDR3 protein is CAWSEGSAAYGYTF. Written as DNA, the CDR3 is TGTGCCTGGAGTGAAGGTTCCGCGGCTTATGGCTACACCTTC.

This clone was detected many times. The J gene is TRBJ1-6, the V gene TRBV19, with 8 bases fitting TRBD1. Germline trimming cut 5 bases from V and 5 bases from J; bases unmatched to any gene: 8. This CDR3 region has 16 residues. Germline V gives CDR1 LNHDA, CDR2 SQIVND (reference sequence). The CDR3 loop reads CASSFRGLYDNSPLHF. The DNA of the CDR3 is TGTGCCAGTAGTTTCAGGGGGCTGTACGATAATTCACCCCTCCACTTT.

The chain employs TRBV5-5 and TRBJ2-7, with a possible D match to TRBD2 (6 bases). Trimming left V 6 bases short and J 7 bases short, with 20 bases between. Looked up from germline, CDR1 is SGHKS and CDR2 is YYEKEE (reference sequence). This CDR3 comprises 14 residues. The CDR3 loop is CASTRDPAGREQYF. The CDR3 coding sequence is TGTGCCAGCACTCGGGACCCCGCGGGGCGGGAGCAGTACTTC.

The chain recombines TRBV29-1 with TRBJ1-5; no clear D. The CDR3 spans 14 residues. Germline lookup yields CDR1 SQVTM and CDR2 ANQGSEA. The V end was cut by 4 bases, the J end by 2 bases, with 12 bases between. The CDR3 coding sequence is TGCAGCGTTGCTTTCGGGTTGGGCAATCAGCCCCAGCATTTT. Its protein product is CSVAFGLGNQPQHF.

CDR3 loop: CASSGHSPHTNTEAFF. CDR3 coding DNA: TGTGCCAGCAGCGGGCATAGCCCGCACACGAACACTGAAGCTTTCTTT. The rearrangement uses TRBV7-2 and TRBJ1-1; no definite D call. CDR3 length: 16 residues. V dropped 5 bases and J dropped 1 base, with 17 bases sitting between them. CDR1 is SGHTA, CDR2 FQGNSA, per germline.

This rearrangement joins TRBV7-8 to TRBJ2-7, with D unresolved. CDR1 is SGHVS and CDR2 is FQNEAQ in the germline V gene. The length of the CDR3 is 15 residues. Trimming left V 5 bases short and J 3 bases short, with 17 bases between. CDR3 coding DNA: TGTGCCAGCAGCCCCGAATCAGGTTCTATCTACGAGCAGTACTTC. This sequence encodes CASSPESGSIYEQYF.

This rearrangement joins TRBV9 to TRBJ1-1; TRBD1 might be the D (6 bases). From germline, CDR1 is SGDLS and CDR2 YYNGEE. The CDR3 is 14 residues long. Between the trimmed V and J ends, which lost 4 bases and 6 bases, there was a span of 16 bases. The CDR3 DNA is TGTGCCAGCAGCCCCGGACAGAGGGGGGCTGAAGCTTTCTTT. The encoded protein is CASSPGQRGAEAFF.

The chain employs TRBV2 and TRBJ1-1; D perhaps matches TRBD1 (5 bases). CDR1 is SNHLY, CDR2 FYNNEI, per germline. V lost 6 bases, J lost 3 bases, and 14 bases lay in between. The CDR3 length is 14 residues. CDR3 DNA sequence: TGTGCCAGCAGCCTCCAGGGCGCCTACACTGAAGCTTTCTTT. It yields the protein CASSLQGAYTEAFF.